This T cell receptor (beta chain) was captured by sequencing in a study of T cells in Graves' hyperthyroidism and ophthalmopathy. Researchers defined stable Graves' hyperthyroidism as no ophthalmopathy progression within 18 months. Exclusion of patients followed from uncontrolled infection, other autoimmune disease, pregnancy or lactation. This clonotype was counted many times. Its antigen is not identified. TCR beta CDR3 sequences were amplified from RNA transcripts. Initially, a first-round RT-PCR of the TCR CDR3 employed the HTBI primer set. TCRdb re-called the multiplex PCR reads through MiXCR, storing one row per CDR3 protein. Of 90,000 to 120,000 distinct CDR3 sequences in the sample, around a sixth were seen once. The study's findings and limits: Stable hyperthyroidism and ophthalmopathy were separated using 13 V-J signatures. Blood samples included most of the expanded thyroid clonotypes exceeding 0.001.

The sequenced material came from blood. The clonotype was recovered from a woman in her forties or fifties with Graves' hyperthyroidism.

CDR3 nucleotide sequence: TGTGCCAGCAGCCCGGGAGCTCAAGAGACCCAGTACTTC. It is translated as CASSPGAQETQYF. This chain uses TRBV7-3 with TRBJ2-5; D perhaps matches TRBD2 (6 bases). Germline CDR1 and CDR2: SGHTA and FQGTGA. The length of the CDR3 is 13 residues. The V end was cut by 5 bases, the J end by 2 bases, with 9 bases between.